This T cell receptor beta chain is from a study of T cell clonality in common variable immunodeficiency. Sequencing input was equivalent genomic DNA from CVID and controls. Libraries were prepared by immunoSEQ multiplex PCR; TCRdb keeps only in-frame clonotypes and omits some of them. The sample holds 35,000 or so clones, and no clone turns up only once. Findings and caveats of the study: Reportedly, TCR beta sequences from common variable immunodeficiency showed fewer deletions and N-nucleotide insertions.

Caucasian heritage predominated among both patients and controls. This clone was seen a handful of times. Its antigen is currently unknown. Read coverage stops 3 residues before the CDR3 terminus; the germline J gene supplies the remainder. The CDR3 covers 13 residues. Trimming took 5 bases from V and 6 from J; bases not matched to a gene: 4. Germline V CDR1 and CDR2: SEHNR, FQNEAQ (reference sequence). The sequence derives from a human donor with common variable immunodeficiency. The chain joins TRBV7-9 to TRBJ1-2; 9 bases fit TRBD1. Sample: peripheral blood mononuclear cells. CDR3 protein: CASSLRDRDGYTF. CDR3 bases read: TGTGCCAGCAGCCTCCGGGACAGGGATGGC.